These 27 T cell receptor beta chains came from one sample sequenced in a study of shared clonotypes between healthy human individuals. The repertoire was sequenced with immunoSEQ multiplex PCR; TCRdb's copy has only in-frame clones and lacks some. The profile shows 2 million to 2.5 million clones, 95% of them singletons. Sequenced: naive CD4+ T cells sorted from blood. Subset noted: CD45RA+ positively selected. The receptors stem from a young man in good health.

This chain links TRBV5-6 with TRBJ2-2; 8 nucleotides match TRBD1. V lost 4 bases, J lost 5 bases, and 10 bases stayed unmatched. Looked up from germline, CDR1 is SGHDT and CDR2 is YYEEEE. This CDR3 contains 16 residues. CDR3 residues: CASSPGDRRDTGELFF. The CDR3 DNA sequence: TGTGCCAGCAGCCCGGGGGACAGGCGCGATACCGGGGAGCTGTTTTTT.

The chain links TRBV7-9 to TRBJ2-5, with 7 bases lining up with TRBD1. Trimming removed 3 bases from V and 4 bases from J; junction bases left unmatched: 11. The CDR3 length is 16 residues. Germline values: CDR1 SEHNR, CDR2 FQNEAQ (reference sequence). DNA of the CDR3: TGTGCCAGCAGCTTCTTAGGGGGCGGAGGAGGAGAGACCCAGTACTTC. Its translation: CASSFLGGGGGETQYF.

V is TRBV10-3 and J is TRBJ2-6, with D hard to call. V was cut by 4 bases and J by 2 bases, with 9 bases left in between. From germline, CDR1 is ENHRY and CDR2 SYGVKD. This CDR3 contains 15 residues. The CDR3 is CAISGGRTGANVLTF. The CDR3 DNA is TGTGCCATCAGTGGGGGTAGGACTGGGGCCAACGTCCTGACTTTC.

The genes are TRBV7-2 and TRBJ1-1; possible D gene TRBD1, 5 bases. The germline V and J ends were trimmed by 5 bases and 10 bases, with 14 bases remaining between them. Per the germline V gene, CDR1 is SGHTA and CDR2 is FQGNSA. The CDR3 is 12 residues long. As DNA, the CDR3 is TGTGCCAGCAGCCCTAATTGGAGGGGAGCTTTCTTT. Translated: CASSPNWRGAFF.

The V call is TRBV6-1, the J call TRBJ2-1; D is ambiguous. V lost 6 bases and J 11 bases, leaving 8 bases between the germline ends. CDR3 size: 10 residues. Germline V gene lookup returns CDR1 MNHNS and CDR2 SASEGT. The CDR3 is CASSETKQFF. In nucleotides, the CDR3 is TGTGCCAGCAGCGAGACAAAGCAGTTCTTC.

This clone has just one count. The chain is built from TRBV19 and TRBJ2-2; 9 nucleotides align to TRBD1. V shed 9 bases, J shed 7 bases, and the junction held 12 bases outside the gene matches. The germline V gene encodes CDR1 LNHDA and CDR2 SQIVND (reference sequence). This CDR3 comprises 15 residues. CDR3 nucleotides: TGTGCCAGAACCAACAGGGGGCTCAGGGGCGGGGAGCTGTTTTTT. Translation gives CARTNRGLRGGELFF. Complete variable domain (other parts from reference TRBV19 and TRBJ2-2): DGGITQSPKYLFRKEGQNVTLSCEQNLNHDAMYWYRQDPGQGLRLIYYSQIVNDFQKGDIAEGYSVSREKKESFPLTVTSAQKNPTAFYLCARTNRGLRGGELFFGEGSRLTVL.

V and J are TRBV2 and TRBJ2-5, with D uncertain. The length of the CDR3 is 14 residues. Deletions cut 8 bases from V and 5 bases from J, with 18 bases between. Germline CDR1 reads SNHLY; CDR2 reads FYNNEI. CDR3: CASRLTLPQETQYF. The CDR3 nucleotides are TGTGCCAGCCGCTTGACCTTACCCCAGGAGACCCAGTACTTC.

This clone was seen just once. V gene TRBV19 combines with J gene TRBJ2-1, with 8 bases identical to TRBD1. V lost 3 bases, J lost 9 bases, and 13 bases stayed unmatched. The CDR3 runs to 16 residues. Per germline, CDR1 LNHDA and CDR2 SQIVND (reference sequence). The DNA of the CDR3 is TGTGCCAGTAGTATCCCCGGGACAGGTGGGAATTCTGAGCAGTTCTTC. Translating gives CASSIPGTGGNSEQFF.

The table lists this clone with a count of one. The rearrangement joins TRBV7-2 to TRBJ2-3, with 15 bases matching TRBD2. The V and J ends lost 3 bases and 0 bases, in that order; junction bases with no gene match: 4. The CDR3 is 18 amino acids. Germline V lookup: CDR1 SGHTA, CDR2 FQGNSA. CDR3 protein: CASSFGLAGGPSTDTQYF. In DNA, the CDR3 is TGTGCCAGCAGCTTCGGACTAGCGGGAGGGCCCAGCACAGATACGCAGTATTTT. The full variable domain, with the rest looked up from reference TRBV7-2 and TRBJ2-3, is GAGVSQSPSNKVTEKGKDVELRCDPISGHTALYWYRQSLGQGLEFLIYFQGNSAPDKSGLPSDRFSAERTGGSVSTLTIQRTQQEDSAVYLCASSFGLAGGPSTDTQYFGPGTRLTVL.

This clone was detected only once. The chain uses TRBV6-5 and TRBJ2-7, with D tentatively TRBD2 (5 bases). From germline, CDR1 is MNHEY and CDR2 SVGAGI. Trimming removed 5 bases at V and 7 bases at J, with 15 bases between. The CDR3 sequence is 13 residues long. The CDR3 region has the DNA TGTGCCAGCAGTGCCACACTAGTTTCGGAGCAGTACTTC. The encoded protein is CASSATLVSEQYF.

This clone was recorded only once. The J gene is TRBJ2-7, the V gene TRBV4-1; a weak D match, TRBD2 (5 bases). V lost 7 bases and J 2 bases, leaving 15 bases between the germline ends. The germline gives CDR1 MGHRA, CDR2 YSYEKL. The length of the CDR3 is 14 residues. The CDR3 DNA is TGCGCCAGCAACAGACCAGGACTTCCCTACGAGCAGTACTTC. Encoded protein: CASNRPGLPYEQYF.

The chain employs TRBV15 and TRBJ1-6, with a possible D match to TRBD1 (5 bases). Trimming shortened V by 5 bases and J by 7 bases, and 15 bases separated the two germline ends. This CDR3 contains 15 residues. Germline V gives CDR1 LNHNV, CDR2 YYDKDF (reference sequence). The CDR3 nucleotides are TGTGCCACCAGCCTTCAGGGAGGTACGAATTCACCCCTCCACTTT. Its translation: CATSLQGGTNSPLHF.

The rearrangement uses TRBV6-5 and TRBJ1-2; 9 bases fit TRBD1. There are 13 residues in the CDR3. Germline values: CDR1 MNHEY, CDR2 SVGAGI. V dropped 5 bases and J dropped 6; count of bases not matched to a gene: 4. CDR3 amino acids: CASSRGTGNGYTF. The CDR3 DNA reads as TGTGCCAGCAGTCGGGGGACAGGGAATGGCTACACCTTC.

This rearrangement joins TRBV6-5 to TRBJ2-7, with 10 bases matching TRBD1. V lost 2 bases and J lost 6; bases outside the gene matches: 4. The CDR3 has 14 amino acids. CDR1 MNHEY and CDR2 SVGAGI come from the germline V gene. This chain's CDR3 is CASSYGWTGGEQYF. The CDR3, as DNA: TGTGCCAGCAGTTACGGCTGGACAGGGGGCGAGCAGTACTTC.

The chain carries TRBV15 and TRBJ1-4; D perhaps matches TRBD1 (6 bases). Germline CDR1 LNHNV, CDR2 YYDKDF (reference sequence). This CDR3 region has 18 residues. Trimming removed 0 bases from V and 4 bases from J, with 18 bases in between. Here the CDR3 DNA reads TGTGCCACCAGCAGAGACCGTGGGGGCGGGATAAATAATGAAAAACTGTTTTTT. Translation gives CATSRDRGGGINNEKLFF.

The chain carries TRBV6-5 and TRBJ2-3, with TRBD2 matching 8 bases. The CDR3 runs to 15 residues. CDR1 is MNHEY and CDR2 is SVGAGI in the germline V gene. V shed 4 bases, J shed 4 bases, and the junction held 7 bases outside the gene matches. Here the CDR3 reads CASSWAGGAADTQYF. As DNA, the CDR3 is TGTGCCAGCAGTTGGGCGGGGGGAGCTGCAGATACGCAGTATTTT.

This chain uses TRBV6-6 with TRBJ1-6, with D possibly TRBD1 on 5 matching bases. Per germline, CDR1 MNHNY and CDR2 SVGAGI (reference sequence). CDR3 length: 15 residues. Trimming removed 6 bases from V and 3 bases from J, with 12 bases in between. The CDR3: CASRGPLIYNSPLHF. The CDR3 bases are TGTGCCAGCAGGGGACCGCTTATCTATAATTCACCCCTCCACTTT.

The chain is built from TRBV10-3 and TRBJ2-1; 13 bases match TRBD2. The trim removed 4 bases at V and 9 bases at J, leaving 6 bases unmatched. The CDR3 loop spans 15 amino acids. Germline values: CDR1 ENHRY, CDR2 SYGVKD. CDR3 residues: CAISVGTSGTGEQFF. The CDR3 coding sequence is TGTGCCATCAGTGTAGGGACTAGCGGGACAGGTGAGCAGTTCTTC.

This chain joins TRBV7-3 and TRBJ2-6; no reliable D call. Germline lookup yields CDR1 SGHTA and CDR2 FQGTGA. The CDR3 totals 14 residues. Trimming cost V 0 bases and J 10 bases, with 10 bases left between them. CDR3 sequence: CASSLTRTPNVLTF. CDR3 sequence (DNA): TGTGCCAGCAGCTTAACCCGGACCCCTAACGTCCTGACTTTC.

About this clone: Other DNA sequences within the sample encode an identical CDR3. The CDR3 is CASSIEGNQPQHF. The CDR3, as DNA: TGTGCCAGTAGTATAGAGGGGAATCAGCCCCAGCATTTT. The V gene is TRBV19, the J gene TRBJ1-5; no clear D. Germline V gene data show CDR1 as LNHDA and CDR2 as SQIVND (reference sequence). The V and J ends lost 0 bases and 4 bases respectively, with 4 bases between them. The CDR3 runs 13 residues. Using reference TRBV19 and TRBJ1-5 for the parts outside the CDR3, the full variable domain is DGGITQSPKYLFRKEGQNVTLSCEQNLNHDAMYWYRQDPGQGLRLIYYSQIVNDFQKGDIAEGYSVSREKKESFPLTVTSAQKNPTAFYLCASSIEGNQPQHFGDGTRLSIL.

The genes are TRBV5-4 and TRBJ2-5, with a weak D call TRBD1 (6 bases). In germline, CDR1 is SGHNT, CDR2 YYREEE (reference sequence). The CDR3 runs 19 residues. Trimming left V 4 bases short and J 0 bases short, with 25 bases between. This CDR3 is CASSPGRGRGGMYQETQYF. CDR3 sequence (DNA): TGTGCCAGCAGCCCAGGCCGAGGGCGAGGGGGAATGTACCAAGAGACCCAGTACTTC.

V gene TRBV2 combines with J gene TRBJ1-1, with D possibly matching TRBD1 (5 bases). Germline V lookup: CDR1 SNHLY, CDR2 FYNNEI. V was clipped by 7 bases and J by 2 bases, with 14 bases between them. The CDR3 extends over 14 amino acids. The DNA of the CDR3 is TGTGCCAGCATCATGGGACGGCTAAACACTGAAGCTTTCTTT. It specifies CASIMGRLNTEAFF.

Note on this clone: At one boundary the junction diverges from the germline segment, which might be a read error. The chain is built from TRBV4-2 and TRBJ2-7; 7 nucleotides align to TRBD2. Germline-derived CDR1 and CDR2 are LGHNA and YNFKEQ. This CDR3 is 18 amino acids long. CDR3 amino acids: CASSQDGESIAVGREQHF. For the CDR3, the DNA is TGTGCCAGCAGCCAAGATGGGGAGTCAATTGCGGTTGGGAGGGAGCAGCACTTC.

This clone came up once. V gene TRBV5-6 combines with J gene TRBJ2-1; TRBD2 is a possible D gene (6 bases). From germline, CDR1 is SGHDT and CDR2 YYEEEE. The CDR3 consists of 15 residues. V was cut by 0 bases and J by 3 bases, with 10 bases left in between. The CDR3 nucleotides are TGTGCCAGCAGCTTGGGCGGGGCGGGCTACAATGAGCAGTTCTTC. Its protein is CASSLGGAGYNEQFF.

The chain has TRBV5-6 and TRBJ1-4; D unclear. Trimming removed 2 bases at V and 8 bases at J, with 10 bases between. The V gene's germline CDR1 is SGHDT and CDR2 YYEEEE. CDR3 length: 13 amino acids. The CDR3 DNA sequence: TGTGCCAGCAGCTTTAATGTAGGCGAAAAACTGTTTTTT. As protein: CASSFNVGEKLFF. The whole variable domain, remainder taken from reference TRBV5-6 and TRBJ1-4, is DAGVTQSPTHLIKTRGQQVTLRCSPKSGHDTVSWYQQALGQGPQFIFQYYEEEERQRGNFPDRFSGHQFPNYSSELNVNALLLGDSALYLCASSFNVGEKLFFGSGTQLSVL.

J is TRBJ2-1 and V is TRBV29-1; TRBD1 might be the D (6 bases). CDR1 and CDR2 from the germline V gene are SQVTM and ANQGSEA. V gave up 6 bases and J gave up 6 bases, with 18 bases separating them. This CDR3 has 14 amino acids. The CDR3 DNA reads as TGCAGCGTACAGGGTCCTCTCTTTTTCAATGAGCAGTTCTTC. Translation gives CSVQGPLFFNEQFF.

The chain recombines TRBV18 with TRBJ2-2; 7 positions agree with TRBD1. J lost 4 bases, V lost 4 bases, and 6 bases had no gene match. Germline V gives CDR1 KGHSH, CDR2 LQKENI. This CDR3 comprises 15 residues. As DNA, the CDR3 is TGTGCCAGCTCACAGATGGGACAGCCCACCGGGGAGCTGTTTTTT. Its protein product is CASSQMGQPTGELFF.